What follows describes a single T cell receptor beta chain. This clonotype was detected only a few times. Which antigen it targets is not known. Base qualities are not at hand, and no much larger clone is one base apart. This sample stems from a study of identical twins listed by TCRdb under 2016. Turning to the overall study: To test whether fetal clonotypes persist, this study deep-sequenced TCR alpha and beta repertoires from monozygotic twins, from unrelated adults of various ages, and from cord blood. Replicate twin experiments were performed at different times using different library preparation protocols to rule out contamination.

The germline V gene sets CDR1 to KGHSH and CDR2 to LQKENI. V and J lose 3 bases and 5 bases, and a span of 14 bases separates them. The CDR3 spans 14 residues, from the cysteine through the phenylalanine. Of all the DNA, just the CDR3 is kept, 42 bases in frame from base 1. Study-wide conclusions, independent of this receptor: Out-of-frame TCR alpha sequences shared between twins showed an excess of low generation-probability sequences compared with coincidental sharing between unrelated individuals. In monozygotic twins, recombination models systematically underestimated out-of-frame TCR alpha sharing, but the models matched the sharing seen between unrelated individuals. Zero-insertion analyses could be partly confounded by invariant T cells such as MAIT and iNKT, though diverse VJ usage argued against such confounding for most clonotypes. Abundant cord blood beta clonotypes had fewer insertions, young adult naive repertoires showed a similar but weaker trend, and memory repertoires showed no such trend. Excess twin sharing in beta out-of-frame sequences was weaker because fewer shared sequences lowered the signal-to-noise ratio. Because the same donors could not be followed over many years, the conclusions depended on cross-sectional statistical analysis.

Libraries were constructed by 5' RACE. TCRdb records Illumina HiSeq 2000 as the sequencer. Template switching added a universal primer binding site, and the final cDNA carried a unique molecular identifier that allowed TCR cDNA molecules to be counted accurately. First-strand cDNA for TCR alpha and beta chains was synthesized from specific primers in the conserved constant-segment region. Each cDNA library was double barcoded, with a SMART-Mk sample barcode plus Illumina barcodes, to control for contamination. Two successive PCR steps introduced TruSeq adapter sequences along with Illumina sample barcodes. The Illumina HiSeq platform was used with custom primers to sequence TCR alpha and beta cDNA libraries. In the authors' own workflow: Raw reads were processed with MiGEC to extract unique molecular identifiers, and MiXCR was used to determine CDR3 positions. Recombination models were inferred per individual with the repgenHMM and IGoR tools using an EM algorithm. Shared clonotype analysis was performed with the tcR package in R, normalizing sharing by the product of cloneset sizes. To study raw recombination free of thymic and clonal selection effects, out-of-frame nonproductive sequences were analyzed. TCRdb applied fastp at Q25 and MiXCR to the public reads, then kept only in-frame beta chains. Each CDR3 protein gets just one entry, which takes the most common genes and DNA from the rows behind it. These V and J calls rely on TCRdb rather than the paper's analysis. Present in this sample are 350,000 to 450,000 distinct CDR3 sequences, around 20% of which were seen just once. Jointly, the top ten make up approximately 12% of the sample.

Every donor was a healthy Caucasian. Three unrelated non-twin adults were additionally sequenced: a male aged 18 to 29, a male aged 50 to 60 and a female aged 50 to 60. Miltenyi CD45RO+ enrichment and human naive T-cell isolation kits were used to isolate memory (CD45RO+) and naive T cells from PBMC. The chain employs TRBV18 and TRBJ2-7; there is no confident call for the D gene. This sequence originates from a man aged 45 to 65 in good health. The material sequenced was naive T cells sorted from blood. According to the study, the label for this sample's cell subset or site signals: cells isolated with a human naive T-cell isolation kit. This receptor carries the CDR3 CASSPKESPHEQYF. The DNA is TGTGCCAGCTCACCGAAGGAGAGCCCCCACGAGCAGTACTTC.